Listed below are T cell receptor beta chains from one sample, sequenced in a study of cytomegalovirus exposure and HLA in healthy donors. The method was immunoSEQ multiplex PCR; TCRdb's version includes in-frame clones alone and lacks a portion of them. The table has 150,000 to 200,000 clones, around 77% seen once; the top ten hold 3.1%. The sequencing input was PBMCs. These receptors came from a female donor in good health and CMV-seronegative. Each CDR3 is given without its conserved first and last residue. D genes are given only for firm matches.

J gene: TRBJ2-1; V gene: TRBV5-8; D gene: TRBD1; CDR3 protein: ASSLLGTGDSEQF
J gene: TRBJ1-6; V gene: TRBV10-3; D gene: NA; CDR3 protein: AISESPGLDNSPLH
J gene: TRBJ1-1; V gene: TRBV6-1; D gene: TRBD1; CDR3 protein: ASSETRTGRAF
J gene: TRBJ2-7; V gene: TRBV5-6; D gene: NA; CDR3 protein: ASSWGGASYEQY
J gene: TRBJ1-3; V gene: TRBV5-4; D gene: NA; CDR3 protein: ASRPSASGNTIY
J gene: TRBJ2-7; V gene: TRBV4-3; D gene: TRBD1; CDR3 protein: ASSRSTGGEQY
J gene: TRBJ1-1; V gene: TRBV28; D gene: TRBD1; CDR3 protein: ASTTSPGQINTEAF
J gene: TRBJ1-1; V gene: TRBV28; D gene: NA; CDR3 protein: ASSFIGVNTEAF
J gene: TRBJ2-1; V gene: TRBV5-6; D gene: NA; CDR3 protein: ASSLLSGVRSYNEQF
J gene: TRBJ2-3; V gene: TRBV19; D gene: TRBD2; CDR3 protein: ASSTGGLAKDTQY
J gene: TRBJ1-6; V gene: TRBV5-6; D gene: NA; CDR3 protein: ASSSPRDDSPLH
J gene: TRBJ2-5; V gene: TRBV11-3; D gene: NA; CDR3 protein: ASSLEGGTGETQY
J gene: TRBJ2-1; V gene: TRBV25-1; D gene: NA; CDR3 protein: ASSAHGSRAYNEQF
J gene: TRBJ2-3; V gene: TRBV5-1; D gene: NA; CDR3 protein: ASSQSTDTQY
J gene: TRBJ2-3; V gene: TRBV2; D gene: NA; CDR3 protein: ASLRAGQSTDTQY
J gene: TRBJ2-7; V gene: TRBV7-8; D gene: TRBD2; CDR3 protein: ASSSGTSGSGYEQY
J gene: TRBJ2-2; V gene: TRBV6-5; D gene: TRBD2; CDR3 protein: ASCRTSQTGELF
J gene: TRBJ2-3; V gene: TRBV28; D gene: TRBD2; CDR3 protein: ASSSAGGLGDTQY
J gene: TRBJ2-3; V gene: TRBV5-1; D gene: TRBD1; CDR3 protein: ATGQVFPDTQY
J gene: TRBJ2-5; V gene: TRBV4-3; D gene: TRBD2; CDR3 protein: ASSAGTSGFQETQY
J gene: TRBJ1-2; V gene: TRBV6-5; D gene: NA; CDR3 protein: ASKLEGVNYGYT
J gene: TRBJ1-4; V gene: TRBV27; D gene: NA; CDR3 protein: ASQGQFNEKLF
J gene: TRBJ2-1; V gene: TRBV7-3; D gene: TRBD1; CDR3 protein: ASSRDRGYNEQF
J gene: TRBJ1-1; V gene: TRBV30; D gene: TRBD1; CDR3 protein: AWSLHVSVPGQSENTEAF
J gene: TRBJ1-3; V gene: TRBV5-1; D gene: NA; CDR3 protein: ASSLDRSSGNTIY
J gene: TRBJ2-5; V gene: TRBV14; D gene: TRBD2; CDR3 protein: ASSQVAGVETQY
J gene: TRBJ1-2; V gene: TRBV11-2; D gene: NA; CDR3 protein: ASSFTGQNGYT
J gene: TRBJ2-7; V gene: TRBV5-1; D gene: TRBD2; CDR3 protein: ASSLQVTSGASSYEQY
J gene: TRBJ2-7; V gene: TRBV9; D gene: NA; CDR3 protein: ASSVGGDSYEQY
J gene: TRBJ1-4; V gene: TRBV5-1; D gene: TRBD1; CDR3 protein: ASTTGLNEKLF
J gene: TRBJ1-2; V gene: TRBV29-1; D gene: NA; CDR3 protein: STIPGQTPN
J gene: TRBJ1-2; V gene: TRBV15; D gene: NA; CDR3 protein: ATSRDNNGYT
J gene: TRBJ1-1; V gene: TRBV6-5; D gene: TRBD1; CDR3 protein: ASSWRDSDTEAF
J gene: TRBJ1-5; V gene: TRBV18; D gene: NA; CDR3 protein: ASSSDSGSQPQH
J gene: TRBJ2-7; V gene: TRBV11-2; D gene: TRBD2; CDR3 protein: ASSPLRGRSSYEQY
J gene: TRBJ2-7; V gene: TRBV4-3; D gene: NA; CDR3 protein: ASSPSKDLRGSYEQY
J gene: TRBJ1-1; V gene: TRBV18; D gene: NA; CDR3 protein: ASSLIAIYTEAF
J gene: TRBJ1-1; V gene: TRBV5-6; D gene: NA; CDR3 protein: ASSWRRENTEAF
J gene: TRBJ2-3; V gene: TRBV5-4; D gene: NA; CDR3 protein: ASSLSSGASTDTQY
J gene: TRBJ2-7; V gene: TRBV28; D gene: NA; CDR3 protein: ASSLVGGSFEQY
J gene: TRBJ2-7; V gene: TRBV5-4; D gene: TRBD1; CDR3 protein: ASSFGTVSYEQY
J gene: TRBJ2-2; V gene: TRBV7-9; D gene: NA; CDR3 protein: ASSSGTSANTGELF